This TCR beta chain originates from a study of CD8 T cells in ankylosing spondylitis. General study findings and limits: Reportedly, disease-linked clones are significantly enriched in ankylosing spondylitis patients' matched synovial fluid. The study identified a TCR beta motif of roughly eight highly homologous variants that appeared characteristic of ankylosing spondylitis blood. Earlier work had already found some motif variants in reactive arthritis synovial fluid and blood.

This clonotype was counted ten times or more. Its antigen is not known. TCRdb reprocessed the 5' RACE reads with MiXCR, giving one entry per CDR3 protein. Altogether around 490,000 distinct CDR3 sequences are present, approximately 5.3% being singletons, with the ten largest covering under 4.5%. The V and J ends lost 7 bases and 0 bases respectively, with 15 bases between them. CDR1 and CDR2 (germline): SQVTM, ANQGSEA. This CDR3 comprises 14 residues. The chain joins TRBV29-1 to TRBJ1-1; D gene ambiguous. The origin of this receptor is a male donor with ankylosing spondylitis. What was sequenced was blood, either unsorted or a sorted T cell fraction (not recorded which). CDR3 DNA: TGCAGCGCGCAGAGGCAGCTACTGAACACTGAAGCTTTCTTT. Translated: CSAQRQLLNTEAFF.